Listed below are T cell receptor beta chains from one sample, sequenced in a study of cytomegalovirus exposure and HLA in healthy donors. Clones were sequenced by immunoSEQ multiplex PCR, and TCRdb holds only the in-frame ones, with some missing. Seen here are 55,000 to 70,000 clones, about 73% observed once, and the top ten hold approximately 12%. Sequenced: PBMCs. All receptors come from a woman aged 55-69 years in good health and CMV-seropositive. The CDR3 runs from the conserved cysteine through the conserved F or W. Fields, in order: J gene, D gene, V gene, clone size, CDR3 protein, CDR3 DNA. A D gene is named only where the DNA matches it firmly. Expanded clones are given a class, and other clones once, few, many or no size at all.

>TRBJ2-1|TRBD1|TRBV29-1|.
CSAYGSGTDYNEQFF
TGCAGCGCTTACGGGTCCGGGACAGACTACAATGAGCAGTTCTTC
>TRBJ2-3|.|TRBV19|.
CASSPGAGGTDTQYF
TGTGCCAGTAGCCCCGGGGCAGGGGGCACAGATACGCAGTATTTT
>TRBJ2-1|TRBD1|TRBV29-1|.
CSVDKGTGGFYNEQFF
TGCAGCGTTGATAAAGGGACAGGGGGATTTTACAATGAGCAGTTCTTC
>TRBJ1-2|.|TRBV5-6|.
CASSFGGSGYTF
TGTGCCAGCAGCTTCGGGGGGAGCGGCTACACCTTC
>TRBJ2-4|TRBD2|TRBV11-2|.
CASSLTAGVSKNIQYF
TGTGCCAGCAGCTTAACAGCGGGAGTCTCCAAAAACATTCAGTACTTC
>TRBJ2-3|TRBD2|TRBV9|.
CASSAGLARTDTQYF
TGTGCCAGCAGCGCGGGACTAGCGAGAACAGATACGCAGTATTTT
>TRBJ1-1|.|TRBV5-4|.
CASSYAGSMNTEAFF
TGTGCCAGCAGCTACGCTGGGAGTATGAACACTGAAGCTTTCTTT
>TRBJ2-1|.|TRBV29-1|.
CSVHRVKQFF
TGCAGCGTCCACAGGGTCAAGCAGTTCTTC
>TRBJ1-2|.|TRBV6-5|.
CASTNGVANYGYTF
TGTGCCAGCACTAACGGGGTAGCTAACTATGGCTACACCTTC
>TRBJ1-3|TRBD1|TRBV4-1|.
CASSQGGQARRSGNTIYF
TGCGCCAGCAGCCAAGGAGGACAGGCAAGGCGGTCTGGAAACACCATATATTTT
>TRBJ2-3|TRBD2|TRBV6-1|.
CASSEFSGGAGSDTQYF
TGTGCCAGCAGTGAGTTTAGCGGGGGGGCAGGTTCCGATACGCAGTATTTT
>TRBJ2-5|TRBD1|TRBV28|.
CASSSRTGVGQETQYF
TGTGCCAGCAGCTCCCGGACAGGTGTAGGCCAAGAGACCCAGTACTTC
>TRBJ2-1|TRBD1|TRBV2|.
CASRPGTGGYNEQFF
TGTGCCAGCAGACCTGGGACAGGGGGCTACAATGAGCAGTTCTTC
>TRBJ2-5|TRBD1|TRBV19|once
CAGVDRGRETQYF
TGTGCCGGGGTAGACAGGGGGCGAGAGACCCAGTACTTC
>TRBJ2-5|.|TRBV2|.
CASSRGTLGETQYF
TGTGCCAGCAGTCGCGGGACCTTAGGAGAGACCCAGTACTTC
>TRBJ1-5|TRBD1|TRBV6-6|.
CASSLPGQGSNQPQHF
TGTGCCAGCAGTCTCCCGGGACAGGGAAGCAATCAGCCCCAGCATTTT
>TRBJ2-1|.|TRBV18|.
CASSPTSSYNEQFF
TGTGCCAGCTCACCGACTAGCTCCTACAATGAGCAGTTCTTC
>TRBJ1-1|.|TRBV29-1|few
CSVRTEATEAFF
TGCAGCGTAAGGACAGAGGCCACTGAAGCTTTCTTT
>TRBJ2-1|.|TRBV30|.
CAWTSGGNEQFF
TGTGCCTGGACTTCCGGGGGCAATGAGCAGTTCTTC
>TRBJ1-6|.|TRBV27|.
CASSSLLKRFILHF
TGTGCCAGCAGTTCCCTCCTGAAGCGGTTCATCCTCCACTTT
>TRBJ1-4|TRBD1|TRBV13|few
CASSSGQGGWNEKLFF
TGTGCCAGCAGCTCTGGACAGGGTGGTTGGAATGAAAAACTGTTTTTT
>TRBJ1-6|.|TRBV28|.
CASRSGVPLHF
TGTGCCAGCAGGTCAGGGGTACCCCTCCACTTT
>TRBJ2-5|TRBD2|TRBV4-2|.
CASSQDERGVSVYF
TGTGCCAGCAGCCAAGATGAGCGGGGGGTCTCCGTGTACTTC
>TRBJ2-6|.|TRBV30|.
CAWSVYGSGANVLTF
TGTGCCTGGAGTGTGTACGGCTCTGGGGCCAACGTCCTGACTTTC
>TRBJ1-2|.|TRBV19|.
CASSTFTGSPDGYTF
TGTGCCAGTAGTACGTTCACAGGGTCCCCCGATGGCTACACCTTC